The 3 T cell receptor beta chains reported below all come from one sample, sequenced in a study of vaccination effects on CD4 cells after COVID-19. Here immunoSEQ multiplex PCR was the method, and the copy in TCRdb shows in-frame clones only, minus some. The table records under 55,000 clones, under 80% of them present only once. These receptors lack a known antigen. Sequencing was preceded by expansion of antigen-specific CD4+ T cells with viral peptide pools in the ViraFEST assay. Scientists isolated CD4+ T cells after an approximately 10-day culture period ended. This person's SARS-CoV-2 infection, confirmed by PCR, occurred between March and December 2020. The input for sequencing was CD4+ T cells from PBMCs cultured with a peptide pool, taken before COVID-19 vaccination. The receptors come from a human donor who had a prior SARS-CoV-2 infection.

The chain joins TRBV19 to TRBJ2-1; 10 bases are shared with TRBD2. This CDR3 is 16 amino acids long. V shed 1 base, J shed 7 bases, and the junction held 7 bases outside the gene matches. Germline CDR1 reads LNHDA; CDR2 reads SQIVND (reference sequence). The DNA of the CDR3 is TGTGCCAGTAGTATAGTATGGGCTAGCGGGAGTAATGAGCAGTTCTTC. Translation gives CASSIVWASGSNEQFF. Full variable domain (rest looked up from reference TRBV19 and TRBJ2-1): DGGITQSPKYLFRKEGQNVTLSCEQNLNHDAMYWYRQDPGQGLRLIYYSQIVNDFQKGDIAEGYSVSREKKESFPLTVTSAQKNPTAFYLCASSIVWASGSNEQFFGPGTRLTVL.

The V call is TRBV9, the J call TRBJ2-3, with 9 nucleotides matching TRBD2. After removal of 0 bases from V and 7 bases from J, the junction contained 6 bases not matched to a gene. The CDR3 contains 15 residues. CDR1 SGDLS and CDR2 YYNGEE come from the germline V gene. DNA for the CDR3: TGTGCCAGCAGCGTAGCGGCTCTAGCGGGGAATACGCAGTATTTT. Protein product: CASSVAALAGNTQYF.

This sequence joins TRBV4-2 and TRBJ1-5; D is perhaps TRBD1 (5 bases). There are 13 residues in the CDR3. Trimming pared 4 bases from V and 11 bases from J, leaving 15 bases between. Germline V lookup: CDR1 LGHNA, CDR2 YNFKEQ. This chain's CDR3 is CASSPESQGAQHF. The CDR3 DNA reads as TGTGCCAGCAGCCCTGAATCCCAGGGAGCCCAGCATTTT.